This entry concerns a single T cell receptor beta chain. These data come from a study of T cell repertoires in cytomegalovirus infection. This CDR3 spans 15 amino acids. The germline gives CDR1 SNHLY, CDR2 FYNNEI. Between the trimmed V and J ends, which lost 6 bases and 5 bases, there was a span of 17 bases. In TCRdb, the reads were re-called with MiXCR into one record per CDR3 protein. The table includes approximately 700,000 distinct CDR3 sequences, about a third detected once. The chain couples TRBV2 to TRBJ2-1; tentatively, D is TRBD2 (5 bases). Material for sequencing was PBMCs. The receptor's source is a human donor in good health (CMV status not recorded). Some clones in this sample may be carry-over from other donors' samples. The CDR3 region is CASRWGTSGDNEQFF. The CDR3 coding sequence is TGTGCCAGCAGGTGGGGTACCTCCGGGGACAATGAGCAGTTCTTC.